This paragraph reports one TCR beta chain. Its antigen remains unknown. The record originates from a study of cytomegalovirus exposure and HLA in healthy donors. At the level of the study: HLA-typed donors were the source of approximately 80 million unique TCRs, which an early data release held. Study-wide points: Presence/absence analyses rested on an assumption that sequencing depth was roughly uniform across donors. The authors enumerated around 150 TCR beta chains as linked to cytomegalovirus. Reports showed the classifier diagnosing cytomegalovirus status with high specificity and sensitivity.

Use of 60 Vbeta and 13 Jbeta primers characterized the PCR. Sequencing was performed with immunoSEQ multiplex PCR; in TCRdb, only in-frame clones are kept and a portion is missing. The sample includes fewer than 140,000 clones, about 76% seen only once; the top ten take 5% to 7%. J was trimmed by 5 bases and V by 5 bases; bases with no gene match: 8. Germline V gives CDR1 MNHEY, CDR2 SVGAGI. This CDR3 region has 14 residues. The V and J genes are TRBV6-5 and TRBJ1-1, with 7 bases aligning to TRBD1. This receptor was taken from a woman between 45 and 60 years old in good health and CMV-seropositive. Sequencing input: PBMCs. For the CDR3, the DNA is TGTGCCAGCAGTATTACAGGGGAAGGAACTGAAGCTTTCTTT. It translates to CASSITGEGTEAFF.